This is a list of T cell receptor beta chains from one sample in a study of memory CD4+ T cells and cytomegalovirus serostatus. Data came from immunoSEQ multiplex PCR; TCRdb stores just in-frame clones and leaves some out. Here the sample spans some 50,000 clones, 70% to 80% being singletons. Specimen: memory CD4+ T cells from blood. The origin of the receptors is an adult in good health and CMV-seronegative. Both conserved end residues are part of each CDR3. A D gene is named only where the DNA matches it firmly. Clone size, where shown, is once, few, many, or a class for clones that have expanded.

v_call	j_call	d_call	clone_size	cdr3_aa	cdr3_nt
TRBV7-9	TRBJ2-1	NA	NA	CASSSSTASYNEQFF	TGTGCCAGCAGCTCGTCCACGGCCTCCTACAATGAGCAGTTCTTC
TRBV4-1	TRBJ2-5	NA	NA	CASSQRGDGQETQYF	TGCGCCAGCAGCCAGAGGGGGGACGGCCAAGAGACCCAGTACTTC
TRBV28	TRBJ1-5	NA	NA	CASSLSPHLDSSGPQHF	TGTGCCAGCAGTTTATCCCCCCACCTCGACAGTTCAGGGCCCCAGCATTTT
TRBV5-1	TRBJ2-7	NA	once	CASSLDGQTTYEQYF	TGCGCCAGCAGCTTAGACGGACAGACTACCTACGAGCAGTACTTC
TRBV7-2	TRBJ1-5	NA	NA	CASSLEGVSNQPQHF	TGTGCCAGCAGTCTTGAGGGGGTTAGCAATCAGCCCCAGCATTTT
TRBV5-1	TRBJ1-3	NA	NA	CASSLDRRSSGNTIYF	TGCGCCAGCAGCTTGGACAGGCGGAGCTCTGGAAACACCATATATTTT
TRBV28	TRBJ1-1	NA	NA	CASSSFVNTEAFF	TGTGCCAGCAGTTCATTTGTGAACACTGAAGCTTTCTTT
TRBV11-2	TRBJ1-1	NA	few	CASSTHGNTEAFF	TGTGCCAGCAGCACCCACGGGAACACTGAAGCTTTCTTT
TRBV19	TRBJ2-7	NA	once	CASSIGYEQYF	TGTGCCAGTAGTATAGGCTACGAGCAGTACTTC
TRBV10-3	TRBJ2-2	TRBD2	NA	CAISDFPSGYTGELFF	TGTGCCATCAGTGACTTCCCTAGCGGGTACACCGGGGAGCTGTTTTTT
TRBV7-2	TRBJ1-4	NA	NA	CASSFSNEKLFF	TGTGCCAGCAGCTTCAGTAATGAAAAACTGTTTTTT
TRBV5-1	TRBJ2-7	TRBD1	NA	CASSLETGGHEQYF	TGCGCCAGCAGCCTGGAGACAGGGGGGCACGAGCAGTACTTC
TRBV7-2	TRBJ2-7	NA	NA	CASNDITSYEQYF	TGTGCCAGCAACGACATAACCTCCTACGAGCAGTACTTC
TRBV14	TRBJ2-5	NA	NA	CASSQVAGLETQYF	TGTGCCAGCAGCCAAGTAGCCGGATTGGAGACCCAGTACTTC
TRBV7-7	TRBJ2-5	NA	NA	CASSLDTVQETQYF	TGTGCTAGCAGCTTAGATACAGTCCAAGAGACCCAGTACTTC
TRBV28	TRBJ2-1	NA	NA	CASRKTSGASVYNEQFF	TGTGCCAGCAGGAAAACCTCAGGGGCATCAGTCTACAATGAGCAGTTCTTC
TRBV4-3	TRBJ2-6	NA	NA	CASSQDKEISGANVLTF	TGCGCCAGCAGCCAAGATAAGGAGATCTCTGGGGCCAACGTCCTGACTTTC
TRBV5-1	TRBJ1-2	NA	NA	CASSLVGGLGYTF	TGCGCCAGCAGCTTGGTCGGGGGCCTGGGCTACACCTTC
TRBV4-3	TRBJ2-1	NA	NA	CASSQDTLSSYNEQFF	TGCGCCAGCAGCCAAGATACATTAAGCTCCTACAATGAGCAGTTCTTC
TRBV7-2	TRBJ2-7	TRBD1	NA	CASSSPGGQGISHGYEQYF	TGTGCCAGCAGCTCGCCGGGCGGACAGGGGATTTCTCACGGGTACGAGCAGTACTTC
TRBV19	TRBJ2-5	NA	NA	CASSSGPGQETQYF	TGTGCCAGTAGTTCGGGACCTGGGCAAGAGACCCAGTACTTC
TRBV7-9	TRBJ1-2	NA	few	CASSLVGPSYGYTF	TGTGCCAGCAGCTTAGTGGGGCCATCTTATGGCTACACCTTC
TRBV11-2	TRBJ1-2	NA	NA	CASSLVQGQGPGYTF	TGTGCCAGCAGCCTCGTTCAAGGGCAGGGACCGGGCTACACCTTC
TRBV27	TRBJ1-2	NA	NA	CASSFGDVGYGYTF	TGTGCCAGCAGTTTCGGGGATGTGGGCTATGGCTACACCTTC
TRBV27	TRBJ2-7	TRBD1	NA	CASRPDRAHEQYF	TGTGCCAGCAGACCCGACAGGGCCCACGAGCAGTACTTC
TRBV2	TRBJ2-7	TRBD1	NA	CASKQGPYEQYF	TGTGCCAGCAAACAGGGGCCCTACGAGCAGTACTTC
TRBV5-1	TRBJ2-7	NA	NA	CASSLDVRGGEQYF	TGCGCCAGCAGCTTGGATGTGAGGGGAGGCGAGCAGTACTTC
TRBV4-1	TRBJ1-4	NA	once	CASSLRSNEKLFF	TGCGCCAGCAGCCTCAGGAGCAATGAAAAACTGTTTTTT
TRBV18	TRBJ2-3	NA	NA	CASSPPERSRTDTQYF	TGTGCCAGCTCACCACCGGAGCGGTCCCGCACAGATACGCAGTATTTT
TRBV4-1	TRBJ1-2	TRBD1	NA	CASSPLPGGQMKGYTF	TGCGCCAGCAGCCCACTACCCGGGGGACAGATGAAGGGCTACACCTTC
TRBV6-1	TRBJ2-1	TRBD2	NA	CASGLAGGRGEQFF	TGTGCCAGCGGACTAGCGGGAGGGCGGGGTGAGCAGTTCTTC
TRBV28	TRBJ1-2	TRBD1	NA	CASRDRGWSRSLYGYTF	TGTGCCAGCAGGGACAGGGGGTGGTCCCGGTCCCTCTATGGCTACACCTTC
TRBV12-2	TRBJ2-7	NA	NA	CASRCRRTSSYEQYF	TGTGCAAGTCGTTGTCGTAGGACTAGTTCCTACGAGCAGTACTTC
TRBV28	TRBJ2-5	TRBD1	NA	CASRPRTGKTGAQYF	TGTGCCAGCAGACCCAGGACAGGCAAAACAGGGGCCCAGTACTTC
TRBV6-6	TRBJ1-2	NA	NA	CASSYEPNYGYTF	TGTGCCAGCAGTTACGAGCCGAACTATGGCTACACCTTC
TRBV6-5	TRBJ1-2	NA	NA	CASSYSPSRVGDGYTF	TGTGCCAGCAGTTACTCCCCGAGCAGGGTTGGCGATGGCTACACCTTC
TRBV4-3	TRBJ2-1	TRBD2	NA	CASSQVTSGPNEQFF	TGCGCCAGCAGCCAAGTAACTAGCGGACCCAATGAGCAGTTCTTC
TRBV28	TRBJ1-5	NA	NA	CASSFMGKRSNQPQHF	TGTGCCAGCAGTTTCATGGGGAAACGGAGCAATCAGCCCCAGCATTTT
TRBV7-3	TRBJ2-2	TRBD2	few	CASSVAGPTGELFF	TGTGCCAGCAGCGTAGCGGGCCCCACCGGGGAGCTGTTTTTT
TRBV30	TRBJ1-6	TRBD1	NA	CAWSVRTGVNSPLHF	TGTGCCTGGAGTGTCAGGACAGGAGTAAATTCACCCCTCCACTTT
TRBV19	TRBJ2-3	NA	NA	CASSSEGGADTQYF	TGTGCCAGTAGCAGTGAAGGGGGAGCAGATACGCAGTATTTT
TRBV5-3	TRBJ1-4	NA	NA	CARSLELASALYATNEKLFF	TGTGCCAGAAGCTTGGAGTTGGCCTCGGCTCTTTATGCAACTAATGAAAAACTGTTTTTT
TRBV7-6	TRBJ2-2	TRBD1	NA	CASSRTGGPGELFF	TGTGCCAGCAGCAGGACAGGGGGCCCCGGGGAGCTGTTTTTT
TRBV11-3	TRBJ2-7	NA	NA	CASSTPPDWKPLEQYF	TGTGCCAGCAGCACCCCCCCGGACTGGAAGCCTCTCGAGCAGTACTTC
TRBV4-3	TRBJ1-2	TRBD1	NA	CASSRRTGSDGYTF	TGCGCCAGCAGCCGAAGGACAGGCTCAGATGGCTACACCTTC
TRBV7-2	TRBJ1-1	NA	NA	CASSLSAGSTEAFF	TGTGCCAGCAGCTTATCGGCAGGGAGCACTGAAGCTTTCTTT
TRBV4-3	TRBJ2-4	NA	NA	CASKRWKIAKNIQYF	TGCGCCTCAAAAAGGTGGAAAATAGCCAAAAACATTCAGTACTTC
TRBV11-2	TRBJ2-7	NA	few	CASSFMVTSSYEQYF	TGTGCCAGCAGCTTCATGGTAACATCGAGCTACGAGCAGTACTTC
TRBV5-6	TRBJ2-1	NA	NA	CASSAVGADEQFF	TGTGCCAGCAGCGCCGTAGGGGCCGATGAGCAGTTCTTC
TRBV29-1	TRBJ1-1	TRBD1	few	CSVEGTGMPGRNTEAFF	TGCAGCGTTGAAGGGACAGGGATGCCTGGGCGGAACACTGAAGCTTTCTTT